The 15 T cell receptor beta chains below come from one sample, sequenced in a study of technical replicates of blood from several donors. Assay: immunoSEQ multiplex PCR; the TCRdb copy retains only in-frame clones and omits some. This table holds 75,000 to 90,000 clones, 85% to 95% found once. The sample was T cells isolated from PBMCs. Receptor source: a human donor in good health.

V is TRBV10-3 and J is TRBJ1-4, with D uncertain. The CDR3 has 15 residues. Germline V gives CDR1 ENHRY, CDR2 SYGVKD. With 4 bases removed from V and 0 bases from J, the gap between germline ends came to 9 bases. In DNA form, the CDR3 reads TGTGCCATCAGTGTATCTCTAGCAACTAATGAAAAACTGTTTTTT. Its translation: CAISVSLATNEKLFF.

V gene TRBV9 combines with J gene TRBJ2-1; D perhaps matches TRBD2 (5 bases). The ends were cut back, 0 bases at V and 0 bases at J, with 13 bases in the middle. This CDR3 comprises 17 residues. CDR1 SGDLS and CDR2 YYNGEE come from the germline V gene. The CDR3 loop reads CASSVDAGMSSYNEQFF. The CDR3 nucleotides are TGTGCCAGCAGCGTAGATGCGGGTATGAGCTCCTACAATGAGCAGTTCTTC.

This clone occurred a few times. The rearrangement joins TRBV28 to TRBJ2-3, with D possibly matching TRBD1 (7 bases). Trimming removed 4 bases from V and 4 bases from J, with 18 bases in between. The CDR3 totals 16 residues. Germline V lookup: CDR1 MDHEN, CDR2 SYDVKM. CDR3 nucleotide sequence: TGTGCCAGCAGTTCGACTAGACAGGGAGGAGCAGATACGCAGTATTTT. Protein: CASSSTRQGGADTQYF.

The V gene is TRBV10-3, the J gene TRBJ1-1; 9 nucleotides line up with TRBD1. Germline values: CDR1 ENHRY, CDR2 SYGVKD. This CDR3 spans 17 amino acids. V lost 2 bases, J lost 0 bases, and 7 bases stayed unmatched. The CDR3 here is CAISEGTGYIMNTEAFF. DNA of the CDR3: TGTGCCATCAGTGAGGGGACAGGGTATATCATGAACACTGAAGCTTTCTTT.

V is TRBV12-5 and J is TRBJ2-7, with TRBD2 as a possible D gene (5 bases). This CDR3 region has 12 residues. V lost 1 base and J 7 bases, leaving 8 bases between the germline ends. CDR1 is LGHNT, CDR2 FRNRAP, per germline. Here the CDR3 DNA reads TGTGCTAGTGGTTTGGAACGGAGGGAGCAGTACTTC. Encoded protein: CASGLERREQYF.

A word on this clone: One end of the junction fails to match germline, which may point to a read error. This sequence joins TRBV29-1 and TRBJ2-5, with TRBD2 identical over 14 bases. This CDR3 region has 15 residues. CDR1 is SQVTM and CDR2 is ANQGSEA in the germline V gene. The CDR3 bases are TGCAGCGTAGAAGGGACTAGCGGGAGTTTAGAGACCCAGTACTTC. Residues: CSVEGTSGSLETQYF.

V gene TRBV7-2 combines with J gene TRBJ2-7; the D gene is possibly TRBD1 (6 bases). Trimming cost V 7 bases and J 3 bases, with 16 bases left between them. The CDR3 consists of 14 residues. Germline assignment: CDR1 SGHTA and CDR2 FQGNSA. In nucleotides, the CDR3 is TGTGCCAGCACCCAAGGGGGTTTTCTCTACGAGCAGTACTTC. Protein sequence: CASTQGGFLYEQYF.

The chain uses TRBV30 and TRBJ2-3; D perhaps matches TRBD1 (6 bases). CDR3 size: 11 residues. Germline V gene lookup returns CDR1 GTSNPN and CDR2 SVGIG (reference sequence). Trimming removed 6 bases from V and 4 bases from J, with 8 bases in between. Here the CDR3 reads CACNRADTQYF. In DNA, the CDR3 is TGTGCCTGTAACAGGGCAGATACGCAGTATTTT.

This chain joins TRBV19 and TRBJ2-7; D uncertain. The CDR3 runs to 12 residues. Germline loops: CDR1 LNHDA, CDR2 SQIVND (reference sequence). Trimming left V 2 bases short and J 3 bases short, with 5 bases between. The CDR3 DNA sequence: TGTGCCAGTAGTATAAACAGCTACGAGCAGTACTTC. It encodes CASSINSYEQYF.

The CDR3, as DNA: TGCGCCAGCAGCCCGTGGAACACCGGGGAGCTGTTTTTT. Protein: CASSPWNTGELFF. The chain recombines TRBV5-1 with TRBJ2-2; D call uncertain. Germline V gene sequence: CDR1 SGHRS, CDR2 YFSETQ. The CDR3 length is 13 residues. V shed 4 bases and J shed 1 base, with 5 bases lying between them.

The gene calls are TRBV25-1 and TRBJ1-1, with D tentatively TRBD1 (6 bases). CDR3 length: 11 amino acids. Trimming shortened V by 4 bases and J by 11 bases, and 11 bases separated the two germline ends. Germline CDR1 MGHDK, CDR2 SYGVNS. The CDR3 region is CASSVPQGAFF. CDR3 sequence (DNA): TGTGCCAGCAGTGTGCCCCAGGGGGCTTTCTTT. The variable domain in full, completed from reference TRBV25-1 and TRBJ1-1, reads EADIYQTPRYLVIGTGKKITLECSQTMGHDKMYWYQQDPGMELHLIHYSYGVNSTEKGDLSSESTVSRIRTEHFPLTLESARPSHTSQYLCASSVPQGAFFGQGTRLTVV.

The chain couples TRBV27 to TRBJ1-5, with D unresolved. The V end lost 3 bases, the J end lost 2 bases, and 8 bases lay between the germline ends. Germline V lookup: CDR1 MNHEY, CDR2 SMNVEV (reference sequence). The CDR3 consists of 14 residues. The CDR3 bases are TGTGCCAGCAGTTTCGGGTGGGGCAATCAGCCCCAGCATTTT. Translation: CASSFGWGNQPQHF.

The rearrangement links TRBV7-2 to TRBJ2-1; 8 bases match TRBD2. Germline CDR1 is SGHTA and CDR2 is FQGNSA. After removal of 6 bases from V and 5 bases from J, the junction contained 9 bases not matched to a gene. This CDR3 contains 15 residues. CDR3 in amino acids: CASSAGTRLNNEQFF. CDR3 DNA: TGTGCCAGCAGTGCCGGGACTAGGCTAAACAATGAGCAGTTCTTC.

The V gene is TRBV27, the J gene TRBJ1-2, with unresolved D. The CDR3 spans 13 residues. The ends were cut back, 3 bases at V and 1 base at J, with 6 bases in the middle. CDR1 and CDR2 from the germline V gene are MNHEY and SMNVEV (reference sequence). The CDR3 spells CASSFASNYGYTF. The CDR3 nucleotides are TGTGCCAGCAGTTTCGCCAGTAACTATGGCTACACCTTC.

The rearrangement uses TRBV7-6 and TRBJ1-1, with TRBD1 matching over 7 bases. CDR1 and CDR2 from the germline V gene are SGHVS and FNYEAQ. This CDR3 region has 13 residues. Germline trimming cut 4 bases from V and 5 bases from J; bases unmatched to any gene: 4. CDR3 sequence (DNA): TGTGCCAGCAGCTCTAACAGGGGAACTGAAGCTTTCTTT. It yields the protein CASSSNRGTEAFF.